This TCR beta chain was identified during a study of shared clonotypes between healthy human individuals (dated by TCRdb to about 2020). For the study in its entirety: Three men and two women, aged 18 to 49 years, made up the cohort. Leukapheresis yielded between about 0.85 and 10 billion PBMCs per donor. For each donor, three plates each were used for CD4 naive and CD4 memory, two plates were used for CD8 naive, and one plate was used for CD8 memory. To increase sequencing depth and limit assay-specific biases, TCR repertoire library preparation and sequencing were carried out by different laboratories using diverse techniques. The study deeply sequenced blood TCR repertoires of about 5 healthy adults to estimate repertoire size and the extent of clonotype sharing between individuals.

The donors were healthy, HIV-negative adults with no recently reported acute infections or vaccinations. All donors were Caucasian adults living in Nashville, Tennessee, USA. CD4+ T cells were enriched by magnetic negative selection, after which naive cells were positively selected on CD45RA and the negative fraction was taken as the memory subset. After blood collection by leukapheresis, PBMCs were isolated using Ficoll-Histopaque density gradient centrifugation and then cryopreserved in the vapor phase of liquid nitrogen. Analytical flow cytometry was used to check the purity and quantity of every magnetically sorted T cell population. Each sorted fraction had its genomic DNA isolated and then quantified by UV absorbance on a Nanodrop 2000c. The CDR3 spans 11 residues, from the cysteine through the phenylalanine. Only the CDR3 region is kept as DNA, spanning 33 bases read in frame from base 1. The germline V gene encodes CDR1 SNHLY and CDR2 FYNNEI. Clipping removes 6 bases from V and 11 bases from J, with 4 as the unmatched junction base count.

TCR CDR3 regions were amplified from genomic DNA by multiplex PCR using the deep immunoSEQ assay. Extracted genomic DNA from each cell subset was spread evenly across all wells of several immunoSEQ 96-well plates, with each plate serving as a replicate. For sorted subsets, 200 ng of genomic DNA, equivalent to around 31,000 T cell genomes, went into each replicate PCR. The purified libraries were quantified using a Qubit 3.0 fluorometer, sized with a Bioanalyzer 2100, and then quantified again using the KAPA Library Quantification kit. A separate single-read 150-cycle Illumina NextSeq 550 flow cell was used to sequence each immunoSEQ 96-well plate. Concerning the study's data processing: Because only junctional sequences without quality scores were contained in the immunoSEQ output, filtering matching that applied to full-length reads could not be performed. To assign V/J genes and CDR3, sequences were annotated against IMGT germline references using PyIR, a Python wrapper for IgBLAST v1.9. Reads with weak V/J assignments (E-value above 1e-6), missing CDR3, stop codons, out-of-frame junctions, or ambiguous translated residues were removed. V3J clonotypes were defined as sequences sharing the same inferred V gene, J gene, and CDR3 amino acid sequence. Percentage overlap between repertoires was calculated by dividing the number of shared unique clonotypes by the size of the smaller repertoire. RTK rarefaction, the Chao1 estimator, and Recon v2.1 estimates of unobserved clonotypes were used to assess repertoire richness. Generation probabilities were computed with OLGA for all TCRbeta clonotypes obtained by the gDNA method from a handful of donors. The source is immuneACCESS, and TCRdb retained only in-frame sequences with V and J called. Part of the clones is not carried over; for the studies checked, unresolved V genes explain less than half of this, and the remainder is unexplained. V, J and clone size are taken as reported in that table, and D and trimming were inferred from the DNA itself. The sample records almost 750,000 clones, 72% of which are singletons. The top ten clones comprise around 1.7% of the sample.

Findings and caveats that apply to the study as a whole: Pairwise subsampling indicated that sequencing depth was expected to affect the degree of clonotype sharing among donors. Naive subsets generally had larger estimated clonotype richness than memory subsets. Only blood was sampled, and tissue TCR repertoires likely differ from those in blood. Compared with non-shared clonotypes, clonotypes shared by all four sorted-subset donors had higher generation probabilities. Incomplete sequencing was indicated by rarefaction of sorted-subset datasets, despite the large sequencing depth. The small number of donors limited the genetic and exposure-history diversity represented. About 4.5% of naive CD4, 3.5% of naive CD8, 2.3% of memory CD4, and around 0.42% of memory CD8 clonotypes were shared across a few donors.

As concerns this clone: Its antigen is not yet known. No much larger clonotype is one base removed from it; base qualities were not supplied.

The sequence joins TRBV2 to TRBJ2-1, with 7 bases aligning to TRBD2. The sequence derives from a woman aged 30 to 39 in good health. The sample taken for sequencing was memory CD4+ T cells sorted from blood. What this sample's cell subset or site label stands for: CD45RA-negative fraction. The nucleotide sequence is given as TGTGCCAGCAGGGCTAGCGGAAAGCAGTTCTTC. This codes for CASRASGKQFF.